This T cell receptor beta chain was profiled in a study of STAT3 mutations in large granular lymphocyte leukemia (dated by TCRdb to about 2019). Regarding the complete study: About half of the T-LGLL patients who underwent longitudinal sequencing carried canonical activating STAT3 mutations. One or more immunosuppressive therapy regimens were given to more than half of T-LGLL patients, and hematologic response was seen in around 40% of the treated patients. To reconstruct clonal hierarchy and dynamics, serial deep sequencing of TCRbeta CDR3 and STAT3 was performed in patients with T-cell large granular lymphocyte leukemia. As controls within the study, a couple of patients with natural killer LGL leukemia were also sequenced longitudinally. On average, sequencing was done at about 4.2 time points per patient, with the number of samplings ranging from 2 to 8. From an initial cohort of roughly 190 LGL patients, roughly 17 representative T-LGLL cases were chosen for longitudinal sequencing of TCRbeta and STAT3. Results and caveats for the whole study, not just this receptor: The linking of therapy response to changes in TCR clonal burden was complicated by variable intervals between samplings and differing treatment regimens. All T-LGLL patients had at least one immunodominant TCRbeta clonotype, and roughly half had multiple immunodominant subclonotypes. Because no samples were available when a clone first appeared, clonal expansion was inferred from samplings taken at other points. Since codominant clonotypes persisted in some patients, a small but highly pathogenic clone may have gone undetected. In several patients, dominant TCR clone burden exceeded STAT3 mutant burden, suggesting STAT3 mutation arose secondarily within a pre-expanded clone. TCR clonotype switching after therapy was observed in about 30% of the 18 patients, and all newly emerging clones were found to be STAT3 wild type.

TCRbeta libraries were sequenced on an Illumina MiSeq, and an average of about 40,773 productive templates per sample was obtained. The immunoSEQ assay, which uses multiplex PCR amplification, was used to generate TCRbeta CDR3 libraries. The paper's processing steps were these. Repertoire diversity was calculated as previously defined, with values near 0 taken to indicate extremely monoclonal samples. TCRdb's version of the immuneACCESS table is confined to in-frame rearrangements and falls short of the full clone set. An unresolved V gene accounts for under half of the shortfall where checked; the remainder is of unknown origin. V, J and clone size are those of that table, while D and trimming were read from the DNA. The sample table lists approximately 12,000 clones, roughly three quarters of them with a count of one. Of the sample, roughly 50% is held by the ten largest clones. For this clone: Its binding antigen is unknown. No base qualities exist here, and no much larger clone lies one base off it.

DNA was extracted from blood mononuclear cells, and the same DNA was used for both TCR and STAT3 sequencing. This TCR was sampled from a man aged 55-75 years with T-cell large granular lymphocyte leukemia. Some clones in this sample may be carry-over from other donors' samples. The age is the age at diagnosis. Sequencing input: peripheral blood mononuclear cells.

The CDR3 reads CSVEQREARETQYF. The DNA reads as follows: TGCAGCGTTGAACAGCGAGAGGCTAGGGAGACCCAGTACTTC. The chain employs TRBV29-1 and TRBJ2-5; the D segment cannot be called with confidence. The junction carries 15 bases between V and J, which are trimmed by 2 bases and 5 bases respectively. Taken from the germline V gene, the CDR1 and CDR2 loops are SQVTM and ANQGSEA. Including the terminal cysteine and phenylalanine, the CDR3 comprises 14 residues. Of all the DNA, just the CDR3 is kept, 42 bases in frame from base 1.